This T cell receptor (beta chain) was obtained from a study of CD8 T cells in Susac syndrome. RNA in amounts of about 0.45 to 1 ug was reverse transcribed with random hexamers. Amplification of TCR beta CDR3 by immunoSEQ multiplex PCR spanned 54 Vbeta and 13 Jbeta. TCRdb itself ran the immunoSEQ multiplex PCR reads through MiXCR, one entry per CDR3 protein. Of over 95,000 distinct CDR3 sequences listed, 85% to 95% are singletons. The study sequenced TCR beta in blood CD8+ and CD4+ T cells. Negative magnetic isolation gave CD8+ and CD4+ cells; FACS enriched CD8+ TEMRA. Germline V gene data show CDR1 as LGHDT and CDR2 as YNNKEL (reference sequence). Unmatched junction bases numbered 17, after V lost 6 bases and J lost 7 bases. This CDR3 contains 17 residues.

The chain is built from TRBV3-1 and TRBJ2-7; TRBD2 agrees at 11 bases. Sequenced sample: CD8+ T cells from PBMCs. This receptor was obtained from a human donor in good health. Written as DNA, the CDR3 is TGTGCCAGCAGTCAGCTTGGGCCGGGACTAGCGGCTCGGGAGCAGTACTTC. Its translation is CASSQLGPGLAAREQYF.